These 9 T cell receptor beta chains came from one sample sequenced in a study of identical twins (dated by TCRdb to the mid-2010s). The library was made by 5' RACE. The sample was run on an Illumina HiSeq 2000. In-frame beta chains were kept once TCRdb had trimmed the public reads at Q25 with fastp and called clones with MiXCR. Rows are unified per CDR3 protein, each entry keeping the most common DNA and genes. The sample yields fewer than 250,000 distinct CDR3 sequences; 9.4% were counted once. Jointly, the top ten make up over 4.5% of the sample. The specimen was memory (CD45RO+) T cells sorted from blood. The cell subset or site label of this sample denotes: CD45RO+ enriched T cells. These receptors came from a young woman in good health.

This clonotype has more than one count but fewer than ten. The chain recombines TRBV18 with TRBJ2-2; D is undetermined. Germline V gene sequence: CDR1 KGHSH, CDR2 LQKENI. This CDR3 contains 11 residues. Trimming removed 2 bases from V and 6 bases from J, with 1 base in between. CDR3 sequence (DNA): TGTGCCAGCTCACCAGCCGGGGAGCTGTTTTTT. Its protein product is CASSPAGELFF.

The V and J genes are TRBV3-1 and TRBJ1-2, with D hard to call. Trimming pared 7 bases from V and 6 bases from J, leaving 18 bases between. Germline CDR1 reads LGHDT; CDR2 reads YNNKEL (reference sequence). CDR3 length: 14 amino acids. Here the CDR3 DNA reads TGTGCCAGCACCCGGATGGGGTCTTCCGATGGCTACACCTTC. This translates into CASTRMGSSDGYTF.

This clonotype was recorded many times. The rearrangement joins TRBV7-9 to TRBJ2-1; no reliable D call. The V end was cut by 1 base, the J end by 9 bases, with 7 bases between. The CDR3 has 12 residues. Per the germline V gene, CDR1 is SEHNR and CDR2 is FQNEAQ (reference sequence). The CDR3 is CASSLVSGEQFF. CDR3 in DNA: TGTGCCAGCAGCTTAGTGTCGGGTGAGCAGTTCTTC.

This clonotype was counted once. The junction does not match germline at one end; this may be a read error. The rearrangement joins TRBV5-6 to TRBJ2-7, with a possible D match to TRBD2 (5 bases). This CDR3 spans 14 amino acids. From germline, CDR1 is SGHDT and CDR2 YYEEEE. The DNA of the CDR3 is TGTGCCGGCAGCCTGCTTGGAGGCGCCTACGAGCAGTACTTC. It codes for CAGSLLGGAYEQYF. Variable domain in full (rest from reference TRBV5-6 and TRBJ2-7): DAGVTQSPTHLIKTRGQQVTLRCSPKSGHDTVSWYQQALGQGPQFIFQYYEEEERQRGNFPDRFSGHQFPNYSSELNVNALLLGDSALYLCAGSLLGGAYEQYFGPGTRLTVT.

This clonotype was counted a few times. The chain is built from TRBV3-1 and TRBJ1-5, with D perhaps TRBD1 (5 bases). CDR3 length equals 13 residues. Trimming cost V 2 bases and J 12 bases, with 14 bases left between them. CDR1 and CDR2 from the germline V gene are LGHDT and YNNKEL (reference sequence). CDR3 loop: CASSQSGSVDQHF. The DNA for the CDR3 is TGTGCCAGCAGCCAATCAGGGTCCGTTGACCAGCATTTT.

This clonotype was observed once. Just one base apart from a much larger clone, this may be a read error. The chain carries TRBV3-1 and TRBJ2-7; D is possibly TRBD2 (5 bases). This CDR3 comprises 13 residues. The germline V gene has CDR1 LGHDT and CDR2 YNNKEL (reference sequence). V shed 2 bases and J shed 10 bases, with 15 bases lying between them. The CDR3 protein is CASSQQSGSDQYF. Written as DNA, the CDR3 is TGTGCCAGCAGCCAACAGTCGGGAAGCGACCAGTACTTC.

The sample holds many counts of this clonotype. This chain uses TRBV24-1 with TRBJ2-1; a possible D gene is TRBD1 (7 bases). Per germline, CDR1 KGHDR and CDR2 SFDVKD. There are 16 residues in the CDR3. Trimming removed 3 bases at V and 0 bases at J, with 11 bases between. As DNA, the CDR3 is TGTGCCACCAGTGATCCAGGGGGGAGCTCCTACAATGAGCAGTTCTTC. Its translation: CATSDPGGSSYNEQFF.

In nucleotides, the CDR3 is TGCAGTGCTCCCGGGACTACCATTATGGATGAGCAGTTCTTC. It encodes CSAPGTTIMDEQFF. The chain is built from TRBV20-1 and TRBJ2-1, with 7 bases that match TRBD2. V dropped 5 bases and J dropped 8; count of bases not matched to a gene: 12. The CDR3 has 14 residues. The germline V gene encodes CDR1 DFQATT and CDR2 SNEGSKA (reference sequence).

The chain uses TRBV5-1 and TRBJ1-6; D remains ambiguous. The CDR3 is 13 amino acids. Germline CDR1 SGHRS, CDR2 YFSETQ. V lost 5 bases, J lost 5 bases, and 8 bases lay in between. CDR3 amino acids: CASSSVDNSPLHF. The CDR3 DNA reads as TGCGCCAGCAGTTCAGTCGATAATTCACCCCTCCACTTT.